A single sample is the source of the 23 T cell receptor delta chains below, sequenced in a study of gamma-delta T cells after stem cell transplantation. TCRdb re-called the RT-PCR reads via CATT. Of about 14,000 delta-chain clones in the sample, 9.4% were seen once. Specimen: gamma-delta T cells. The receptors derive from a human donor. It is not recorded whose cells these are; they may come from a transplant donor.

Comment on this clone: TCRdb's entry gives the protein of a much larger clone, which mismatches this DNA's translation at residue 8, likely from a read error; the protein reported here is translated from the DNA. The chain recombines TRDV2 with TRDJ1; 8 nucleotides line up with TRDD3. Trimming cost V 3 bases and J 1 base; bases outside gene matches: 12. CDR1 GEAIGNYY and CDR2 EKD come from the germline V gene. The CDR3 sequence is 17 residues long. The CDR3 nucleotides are TGTGCCTGTGACTCTCTCATGAGGGATACGGTCACCGATAAACTCATCTTT. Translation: CACDSLMRDTVTDKLIF.

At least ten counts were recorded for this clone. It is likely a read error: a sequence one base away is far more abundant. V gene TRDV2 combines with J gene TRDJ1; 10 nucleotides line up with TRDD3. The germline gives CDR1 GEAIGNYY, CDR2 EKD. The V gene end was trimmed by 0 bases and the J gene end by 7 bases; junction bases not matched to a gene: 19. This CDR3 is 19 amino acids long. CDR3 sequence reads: CACDTGMAQLGDRIGKLIF. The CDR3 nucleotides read TGTGCCTGTGACACCGGTATGGCTCAGCTGGGGGATAGAATCGGTAAACTCATCTTT.

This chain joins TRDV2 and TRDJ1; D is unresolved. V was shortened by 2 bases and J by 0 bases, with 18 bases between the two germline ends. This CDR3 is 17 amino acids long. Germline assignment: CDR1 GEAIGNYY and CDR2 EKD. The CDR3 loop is CACDIREEARYTDKLIF. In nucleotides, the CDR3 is TGTGCCTGTGACATACGGGAGGAGGCGCGGTACACCGATAAACTCATCTTT.

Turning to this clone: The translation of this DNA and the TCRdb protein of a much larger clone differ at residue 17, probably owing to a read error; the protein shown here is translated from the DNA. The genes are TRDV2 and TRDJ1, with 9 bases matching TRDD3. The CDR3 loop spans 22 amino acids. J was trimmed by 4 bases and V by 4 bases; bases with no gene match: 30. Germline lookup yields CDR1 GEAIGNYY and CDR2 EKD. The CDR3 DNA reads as TGTGCCTGTGATCCCCTGGGGGATTTTAAGGGCACCGAAGGGCGGTTCGACGATAAACTCATCTTT. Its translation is CACDPLGDFKGTEGRFDDKLIF.

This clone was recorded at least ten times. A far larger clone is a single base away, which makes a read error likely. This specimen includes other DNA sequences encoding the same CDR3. CDR3: CACDTLKLLGDTTDKLIF. CDR3 in DNA: TGTGCCTGTGACACCCTAAAATTACTGGGGGATACGACTGATAAACTCATCTTT. This rearrangement joins TRDV2 to TRDJ1; TRDD3 matches 13 bases. This CDR3 has 18 residues. Germline loops: CDR1 GEAIGNYY, CDR2 EKD. With 0 bases clipped from V and 5 bases from J, the junction kept 11 bases outside the gene matches.

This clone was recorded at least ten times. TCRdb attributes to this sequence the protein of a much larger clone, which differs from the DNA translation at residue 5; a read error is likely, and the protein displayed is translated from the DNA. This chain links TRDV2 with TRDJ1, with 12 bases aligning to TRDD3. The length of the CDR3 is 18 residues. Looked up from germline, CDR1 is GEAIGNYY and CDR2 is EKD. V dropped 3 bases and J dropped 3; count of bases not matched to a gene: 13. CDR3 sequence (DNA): TGTGCCTGTGACGTGCTATCTGGGGGATACGCGGGGGCCGATAAACTCATCTTT. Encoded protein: CACDVLSGGYAGADKLIF.

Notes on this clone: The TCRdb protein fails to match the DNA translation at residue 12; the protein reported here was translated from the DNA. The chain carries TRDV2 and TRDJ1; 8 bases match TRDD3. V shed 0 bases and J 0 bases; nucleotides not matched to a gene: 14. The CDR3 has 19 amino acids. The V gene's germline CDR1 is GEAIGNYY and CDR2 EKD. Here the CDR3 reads CACDTGKTGGSRYTDKLIF. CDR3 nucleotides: TGTGCCTGTGACACCGGTAAGACTGGGGGCTCACGTTACACCGATAAACTCATCTTT.

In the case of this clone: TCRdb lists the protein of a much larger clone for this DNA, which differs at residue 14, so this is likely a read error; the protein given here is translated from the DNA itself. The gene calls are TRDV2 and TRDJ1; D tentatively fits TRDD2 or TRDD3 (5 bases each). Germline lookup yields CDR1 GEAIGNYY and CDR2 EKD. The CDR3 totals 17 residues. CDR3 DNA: TGTGCCTGTGACACAGGCGGGGAGCTGGCCTACACCGATGAACTCATCTTT. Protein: CACDTGGELAYTDELIF.

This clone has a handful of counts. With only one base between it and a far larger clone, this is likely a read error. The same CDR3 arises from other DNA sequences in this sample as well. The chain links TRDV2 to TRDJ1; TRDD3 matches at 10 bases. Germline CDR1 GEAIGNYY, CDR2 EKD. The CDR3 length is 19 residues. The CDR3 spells CACDTVPTTGGLYTDKLIF. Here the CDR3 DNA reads TGTGCCTGTGACACCGTTCCTACTACTGGGGGATTGTACACCGATAAACTCATTTTT.

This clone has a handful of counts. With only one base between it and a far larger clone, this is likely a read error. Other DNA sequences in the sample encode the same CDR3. CDR3 sequence (DNA): TGTGCCTGTGACACCGTCCGTTTAACTGGGGAACTCTCTGGTGAGACCGATAAACTCATCTTT. Protein product: CACDTVRLTGELSGETDKLIF. The genes are TRDV2 and TRDJ1, with TRDD3 matching over 7 bases. Germline V CDR1 and CDR2: GEAIGNYY, EKD. The ends lost 0 bases at V and 2 bases at J; junction bases unmatched: 23. The CDR3 runs 21 residues.

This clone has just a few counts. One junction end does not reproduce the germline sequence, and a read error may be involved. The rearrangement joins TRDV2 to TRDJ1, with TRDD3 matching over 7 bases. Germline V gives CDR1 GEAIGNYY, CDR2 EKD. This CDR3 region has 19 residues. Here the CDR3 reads CACDTVERTVDTYTDNLIF. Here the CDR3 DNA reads TGTGCCTGTGACACCGTTGAGAGGACTGTGGATACGTACACCGATAACCTCATCTTT.

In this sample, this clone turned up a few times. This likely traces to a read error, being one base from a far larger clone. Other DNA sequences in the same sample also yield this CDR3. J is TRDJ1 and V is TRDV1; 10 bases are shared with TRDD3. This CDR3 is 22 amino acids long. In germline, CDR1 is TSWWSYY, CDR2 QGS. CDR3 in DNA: TGTGCTCTTGGGGAAATCTGGGAGGCGATGGATGAGGACTGGGGGATTGTCGATAAACTCATTTTT. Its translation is CALGEIWEAMDEDWGIVDKLIF.

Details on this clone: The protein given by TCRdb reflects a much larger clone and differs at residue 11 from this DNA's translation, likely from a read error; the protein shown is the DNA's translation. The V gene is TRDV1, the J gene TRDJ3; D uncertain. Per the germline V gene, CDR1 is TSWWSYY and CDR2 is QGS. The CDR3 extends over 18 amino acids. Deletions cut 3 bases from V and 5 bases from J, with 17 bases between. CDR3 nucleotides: TGTGCTCTTGGGGATCCTCCCCACCGAACCCGGGACACCCGACAGATGTTTTTC. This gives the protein CALGDPPHRTRDTRQMFF.

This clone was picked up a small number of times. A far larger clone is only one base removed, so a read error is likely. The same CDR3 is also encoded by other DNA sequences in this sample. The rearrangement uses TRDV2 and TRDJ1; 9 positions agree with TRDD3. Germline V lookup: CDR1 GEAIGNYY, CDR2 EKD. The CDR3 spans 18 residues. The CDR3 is CACDTVSPVLGDTDKLIF. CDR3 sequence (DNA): TGTGCCTGTGACACCGTTTCCCCGGTACTGGGGGACACAGATAAACTCATCTTT.

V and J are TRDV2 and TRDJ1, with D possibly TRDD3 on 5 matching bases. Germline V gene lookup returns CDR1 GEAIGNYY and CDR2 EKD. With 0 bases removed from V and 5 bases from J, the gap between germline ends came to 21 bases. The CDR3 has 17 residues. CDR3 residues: CACDTVRYGVRHDKLIF. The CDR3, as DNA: TGTGCCTGTGACACCGTCCGATATGGGGTCCGTCATGATAAACTCATCTTT.

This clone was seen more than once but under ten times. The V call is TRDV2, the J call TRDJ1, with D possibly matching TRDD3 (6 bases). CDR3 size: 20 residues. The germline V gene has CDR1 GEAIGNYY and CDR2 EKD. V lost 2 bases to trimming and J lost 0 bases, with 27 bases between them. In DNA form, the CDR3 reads TGTGCCTGTGACAGCAGAAGCTCATCTTCCATGGGGGCGTACACCGATAAACTCATCTTT. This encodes CACDSRSSSSMGAYTDKLIF.

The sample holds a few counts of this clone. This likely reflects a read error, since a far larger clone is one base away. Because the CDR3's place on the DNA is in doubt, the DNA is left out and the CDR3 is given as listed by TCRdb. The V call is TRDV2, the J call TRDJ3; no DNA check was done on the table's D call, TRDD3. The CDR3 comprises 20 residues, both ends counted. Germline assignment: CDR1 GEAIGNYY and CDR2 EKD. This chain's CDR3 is CACDTVSLGSSSWDTRQMFF.

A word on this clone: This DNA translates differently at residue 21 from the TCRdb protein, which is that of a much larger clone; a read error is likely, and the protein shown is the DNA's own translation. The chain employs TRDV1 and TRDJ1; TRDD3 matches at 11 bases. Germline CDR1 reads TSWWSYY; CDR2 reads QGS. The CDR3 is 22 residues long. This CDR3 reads CALGAPPMWGIRHFLYTDKLTF. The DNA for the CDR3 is TGTGCTCTTGGGGCTCCTCCTATGTGGGGGATACGACACTTTTTGTACACCGATAAACTCACCTTT.

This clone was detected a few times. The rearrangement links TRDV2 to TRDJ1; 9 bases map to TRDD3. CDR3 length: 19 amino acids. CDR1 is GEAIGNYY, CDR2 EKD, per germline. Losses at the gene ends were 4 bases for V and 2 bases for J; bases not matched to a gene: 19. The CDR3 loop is CACDSSSRRGDTKTDKLIF. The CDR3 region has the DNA TGTGCCTGTGATAGCAGCAGCCGACGGGGGGATACTAAAACCGATAAACTCATCTTT.

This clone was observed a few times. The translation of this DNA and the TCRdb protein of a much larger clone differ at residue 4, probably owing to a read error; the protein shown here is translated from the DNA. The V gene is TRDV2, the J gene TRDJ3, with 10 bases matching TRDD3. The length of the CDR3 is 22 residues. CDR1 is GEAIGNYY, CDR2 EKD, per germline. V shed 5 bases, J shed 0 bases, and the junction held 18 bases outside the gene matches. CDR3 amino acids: CACGTGGTGGSTFSWDTRQMFF. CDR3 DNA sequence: TGTGCCTGTGGTACCGGGGGGACTGGGGGATCTACTTTCTCCTGGGACACCCGACAGATGTTTTTC.

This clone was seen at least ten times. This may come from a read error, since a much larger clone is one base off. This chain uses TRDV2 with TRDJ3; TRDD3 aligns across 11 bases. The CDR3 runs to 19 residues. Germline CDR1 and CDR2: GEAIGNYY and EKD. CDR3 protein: CACDTGLGDTSLDTRQMFF. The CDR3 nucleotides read TGTGCCTGTGACACCGGTTTGGGGGATACGTCCTTGGACACCCGACAGATGTTTTTC.

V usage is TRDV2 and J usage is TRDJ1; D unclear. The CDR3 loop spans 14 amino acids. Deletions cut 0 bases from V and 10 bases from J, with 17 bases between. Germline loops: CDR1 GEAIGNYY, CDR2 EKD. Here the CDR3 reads CACDTIVPVDGLIF. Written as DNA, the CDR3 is TGTGCCTGTGACACCATCGTCCCCGTGGACGGACTCATCTTT.

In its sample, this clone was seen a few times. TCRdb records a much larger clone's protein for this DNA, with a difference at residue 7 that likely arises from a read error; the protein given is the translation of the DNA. This CDR3 reads CACDTMSLRYTDKLIF. In DNA, the CDR3 is TGTGCCTGTGACACCATGAGCCTTAGGTACACCGATAAACTCATCTTT. This sequence joins TRDV2 and TRDJ1; no definite D call. Germline V CDR1 and CDR2: GEAIGNYY, EKD. V was clipped by 0 bases and J by 0 bases, with 13 bases between them. The length of the CDR3 is 16 residues.